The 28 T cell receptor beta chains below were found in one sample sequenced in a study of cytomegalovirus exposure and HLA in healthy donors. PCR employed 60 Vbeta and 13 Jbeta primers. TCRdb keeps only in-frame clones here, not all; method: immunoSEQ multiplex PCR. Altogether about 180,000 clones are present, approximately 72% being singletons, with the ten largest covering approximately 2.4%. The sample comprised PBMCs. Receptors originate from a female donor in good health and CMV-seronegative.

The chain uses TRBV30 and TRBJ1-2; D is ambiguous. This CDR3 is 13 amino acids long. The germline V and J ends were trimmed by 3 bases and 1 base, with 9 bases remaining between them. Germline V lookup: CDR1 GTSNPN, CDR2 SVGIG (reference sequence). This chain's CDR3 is CAWRSPGNYGYTF. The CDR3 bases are TGTGCCTGGAGGTCCCCGGGTAACTATGGCTACACCTTC.

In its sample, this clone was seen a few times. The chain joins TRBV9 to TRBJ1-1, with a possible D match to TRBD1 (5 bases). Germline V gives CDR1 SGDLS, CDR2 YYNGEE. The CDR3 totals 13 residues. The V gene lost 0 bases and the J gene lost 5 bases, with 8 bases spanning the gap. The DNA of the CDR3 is TGTGCCAGCAGCGTAGCAAGGGGTACTGAAGCTTTCTTT. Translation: CASSVARGTEAFF.

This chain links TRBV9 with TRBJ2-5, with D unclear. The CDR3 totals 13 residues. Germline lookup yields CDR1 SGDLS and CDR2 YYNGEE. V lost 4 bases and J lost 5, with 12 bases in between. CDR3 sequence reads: CASSPSPRETQYF. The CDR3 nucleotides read TGTGCCAGCAGCCCGAGTCCGCGGGAGACCCAGTACTTC.

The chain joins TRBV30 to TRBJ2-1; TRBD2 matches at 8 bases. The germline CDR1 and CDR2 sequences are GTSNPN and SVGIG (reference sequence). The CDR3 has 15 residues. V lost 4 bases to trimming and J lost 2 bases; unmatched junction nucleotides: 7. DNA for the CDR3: TGTGCCTGGACGGGGAGCGGGAGCGCCTACAATGAGCAGTTCTTC. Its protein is CAWTGSGSAYNEQFF.

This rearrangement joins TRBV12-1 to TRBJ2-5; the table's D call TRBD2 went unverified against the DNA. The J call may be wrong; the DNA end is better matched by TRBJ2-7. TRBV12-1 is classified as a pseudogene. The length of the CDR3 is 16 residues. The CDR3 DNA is TGTGCCAGCAGCTATCCCGACTCCCCGCAAATCTACGAGCAGTACTTC. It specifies CASSYPDSPQIYEQYF.

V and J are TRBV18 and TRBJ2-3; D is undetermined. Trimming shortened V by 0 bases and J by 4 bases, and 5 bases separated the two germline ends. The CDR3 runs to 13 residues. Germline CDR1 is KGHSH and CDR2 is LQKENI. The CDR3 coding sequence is TGTGCCAGCTCACCACCAACGGCAGATACGCAGTATTTT. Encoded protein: CASSPPTADTQYF.

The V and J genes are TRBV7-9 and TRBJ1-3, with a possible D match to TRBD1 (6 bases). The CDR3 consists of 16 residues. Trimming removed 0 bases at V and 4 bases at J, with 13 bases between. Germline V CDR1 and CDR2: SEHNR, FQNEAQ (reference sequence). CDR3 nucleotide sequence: TGTGCCAGCAGCTTAGCCCCCGACAGGAAAGGAAACACCATATATTTT. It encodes CASSLAPDRKGNTIYF. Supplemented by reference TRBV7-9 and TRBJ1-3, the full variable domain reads DTGVSQNPRHKITKRGQNVTFRCDPISEHNRLYWYRQTLGQGPEFLTYFQNEAQLEKSRLLSDRFSAERPKGSFSTLEIQRTEQGDSAMYLCASSLAPDRKGNTIYFGEGSWLTVV.

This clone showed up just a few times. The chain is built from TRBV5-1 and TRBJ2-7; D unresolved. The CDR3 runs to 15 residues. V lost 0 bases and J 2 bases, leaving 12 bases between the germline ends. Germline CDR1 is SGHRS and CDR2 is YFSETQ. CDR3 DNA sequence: TGCGCCAGCAGCTTGGAGGTCGCGGTGGCCTACGAGCAGTACTTC. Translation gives CASSLEVAVAYEQYF.

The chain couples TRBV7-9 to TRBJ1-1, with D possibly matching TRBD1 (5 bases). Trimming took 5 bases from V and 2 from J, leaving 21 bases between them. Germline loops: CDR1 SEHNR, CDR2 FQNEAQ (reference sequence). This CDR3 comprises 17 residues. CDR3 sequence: CASSVLGGGGKNTEAFF. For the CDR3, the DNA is TGTGCCAGCAGCGTACTGGGAGGCGGGGGGAAAAACACTGAAGCTTTCTTT.

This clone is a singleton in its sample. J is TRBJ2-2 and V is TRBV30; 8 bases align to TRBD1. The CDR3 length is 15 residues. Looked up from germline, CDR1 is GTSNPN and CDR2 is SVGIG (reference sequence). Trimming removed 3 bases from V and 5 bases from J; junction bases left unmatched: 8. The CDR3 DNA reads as TGTGCCTGGAGCGATATGGACAGGGTGACCGGGGAGCTGTTTTTT. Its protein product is CAWSDMDRVTGELFF.

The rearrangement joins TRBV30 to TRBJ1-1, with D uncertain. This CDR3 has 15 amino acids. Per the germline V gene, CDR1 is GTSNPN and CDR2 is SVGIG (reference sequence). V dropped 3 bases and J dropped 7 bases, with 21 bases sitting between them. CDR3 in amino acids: CAWRHTLRPGNEAFF. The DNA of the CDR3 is TGTGCCTGGAGGCACACCCTTCGCCCGGGAAATGAAGCTTTCTTT.

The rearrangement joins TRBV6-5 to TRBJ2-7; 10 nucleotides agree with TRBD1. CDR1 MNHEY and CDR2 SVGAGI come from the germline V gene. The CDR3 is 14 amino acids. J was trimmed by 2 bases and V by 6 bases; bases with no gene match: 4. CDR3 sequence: CASRGTGATYEQYF. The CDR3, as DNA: TGTGCCAGCAGGGGGACAGGGGCCACCTACGAGCAGTACTTC.

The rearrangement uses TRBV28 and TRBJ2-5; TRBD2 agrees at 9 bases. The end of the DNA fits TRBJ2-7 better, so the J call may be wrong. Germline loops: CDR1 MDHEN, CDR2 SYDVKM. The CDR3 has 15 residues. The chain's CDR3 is CASSPTSGPNYEQYF. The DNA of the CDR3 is TGTGCCAGCAGCCCGACTAGCGGTCCTAACTACGAGCAGTACTTC.

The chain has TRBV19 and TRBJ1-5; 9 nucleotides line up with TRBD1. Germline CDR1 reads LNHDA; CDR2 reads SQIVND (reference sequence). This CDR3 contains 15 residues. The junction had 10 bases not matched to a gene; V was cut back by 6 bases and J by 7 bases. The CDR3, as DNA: TGTGCCAGTAGACGCCGGGACAGGGAGAGCCAGCCCCAGCATTTT. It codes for CASRRRDRESQPQHF.

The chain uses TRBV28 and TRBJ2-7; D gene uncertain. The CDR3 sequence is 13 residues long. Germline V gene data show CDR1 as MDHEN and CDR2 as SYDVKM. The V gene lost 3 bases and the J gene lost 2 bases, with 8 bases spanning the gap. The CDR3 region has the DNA TGTGCCAGCAGTTTTGGGCAGACCTACGAGCAGTACTTC. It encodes CASSFGQTYEQYF.

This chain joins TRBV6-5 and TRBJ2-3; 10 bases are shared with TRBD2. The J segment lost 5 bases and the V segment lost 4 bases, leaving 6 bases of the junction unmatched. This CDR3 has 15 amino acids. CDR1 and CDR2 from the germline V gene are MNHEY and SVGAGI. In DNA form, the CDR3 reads TGTGCCAGCAGTTTCGGGACTAGCGACGGAGATACGCAGTATTTT. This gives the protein CASSFGTSDGDTQYF.

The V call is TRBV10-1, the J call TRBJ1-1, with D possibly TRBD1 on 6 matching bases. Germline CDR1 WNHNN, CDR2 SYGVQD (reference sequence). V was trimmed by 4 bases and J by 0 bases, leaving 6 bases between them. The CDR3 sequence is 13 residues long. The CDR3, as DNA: TGCGCCAGCAGTGGGACAGTGAACACTGAAGCTTTCTTT. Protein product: CASSGTVNTEAFF.

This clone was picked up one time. CDR3 sequence (DNA): TGTGCCAGCAGTTTCGAGGGTGAGGAGACCCAGTACTTC. Its protein is CASSFEGEETQYF. V and J are TRBV28 and TRBJ2-5; D may be TRBD2 (5 bases). V lost 3 bases, J lost 5 bases, and 10 bases lay in between. The CDR3 runs 13 residues. Germline lookup yields CDR1 MDHEN and CDR2 SYDVKM.

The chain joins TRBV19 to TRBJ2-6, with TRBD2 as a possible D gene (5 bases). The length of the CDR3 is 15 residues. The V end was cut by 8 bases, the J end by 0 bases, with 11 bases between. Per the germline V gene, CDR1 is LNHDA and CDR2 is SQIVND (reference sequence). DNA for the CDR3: TGTGCCAGTGAGGCGGGCAGCTCTGGGGCCAACGTCCTGACTTTC. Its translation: CASEAGSSGANVLTF.

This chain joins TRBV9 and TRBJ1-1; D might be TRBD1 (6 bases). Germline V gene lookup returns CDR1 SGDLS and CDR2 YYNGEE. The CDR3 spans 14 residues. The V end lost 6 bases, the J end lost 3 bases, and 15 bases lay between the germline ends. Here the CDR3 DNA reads TGTGCCAGCACCCGAGGGGGAGGGGACACTGAAGCTTTCTTT. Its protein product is CASTRGGGDTEAFF.

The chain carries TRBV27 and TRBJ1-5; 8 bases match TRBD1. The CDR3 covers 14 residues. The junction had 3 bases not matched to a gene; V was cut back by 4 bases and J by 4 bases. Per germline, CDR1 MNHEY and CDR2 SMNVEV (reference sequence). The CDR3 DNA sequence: TGTGCCAGCAGTTACAGACAGGGGAATCAGCCCCAGCATTTT. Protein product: CASSYRQGNQPQHF.

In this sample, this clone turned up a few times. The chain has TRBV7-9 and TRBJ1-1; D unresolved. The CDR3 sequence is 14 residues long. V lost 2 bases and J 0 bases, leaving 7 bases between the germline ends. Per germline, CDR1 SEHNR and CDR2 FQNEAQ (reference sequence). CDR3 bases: TGTGCCAGCAGCTTAAACGCGGTGAACACTGAAGCTTTCTTT. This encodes CASSLNAVNTEAFF. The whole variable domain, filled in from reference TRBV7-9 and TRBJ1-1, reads DTGVSQNPRHKITKRGQNVTFRCDPISEHNRLYWYRQTLGQGPEFLTYFQNEAQLEKSRLLSDRFSAERPKGSFSTLEIQRTEQGDSAMYLCASSLNAVNTEAFFGQGTRLTVV.

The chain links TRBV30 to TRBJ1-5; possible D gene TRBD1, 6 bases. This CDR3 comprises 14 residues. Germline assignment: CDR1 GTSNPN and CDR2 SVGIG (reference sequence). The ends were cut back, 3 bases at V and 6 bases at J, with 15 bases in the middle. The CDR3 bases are TGTGCCTGGAGCCAAAGGGGGGGCCGTCAGCCCCAGCATTTT. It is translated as CAWSQRGGRQPQHF.

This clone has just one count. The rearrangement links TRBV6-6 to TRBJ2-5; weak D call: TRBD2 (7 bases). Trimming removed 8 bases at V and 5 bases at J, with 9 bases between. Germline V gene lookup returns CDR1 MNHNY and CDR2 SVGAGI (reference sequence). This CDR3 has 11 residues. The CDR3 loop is CASGGAETQYF. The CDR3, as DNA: TGTGCCAGCGGGGGGGCCGAGACCCAGTACTTC.

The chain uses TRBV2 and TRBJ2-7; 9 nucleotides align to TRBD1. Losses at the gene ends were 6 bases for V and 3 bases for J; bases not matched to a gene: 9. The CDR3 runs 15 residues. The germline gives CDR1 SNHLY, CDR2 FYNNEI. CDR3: CASRDRGPTLYEQYF. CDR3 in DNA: TGTGCCAGCAGGGACAGGGGACCCACCCTCTACGAGCAGTACTTC. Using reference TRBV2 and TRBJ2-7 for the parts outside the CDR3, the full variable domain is EPEVTQTPSHQVTQMGQEVILRCVPISNHLYFYWYRQILGQKVEFLVSFYNNEISEKSEIFDDQFSVERPDGSNFTLKIRSTKLEDSAMYFCASRDRGPTLYEQYFGPGTRLTVT.

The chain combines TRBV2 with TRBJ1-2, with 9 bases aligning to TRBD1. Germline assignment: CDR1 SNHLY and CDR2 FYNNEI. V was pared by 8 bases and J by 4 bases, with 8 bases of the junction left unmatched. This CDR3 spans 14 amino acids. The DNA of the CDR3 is TGTGCCAGCTCGGGACAGGGAGAGGTCTATGGCTACACCTTC. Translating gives CASSGQGEVYGYTF.

The CDR3 here is CASSLGGSIYEQYF. The CDR3 DNA reads TGTGCCAGCAGTTTAGGAGGGAGCATCTACGAGCAGTACTTC. This sequence joins TRBV28 and TRBJ2-7, with D tentatively TRBD2 (6 bases). CDR1 MDHEN and CDR2 SYDVKM come from the germline V gene. V shed 2 bases and J shed 3 bases, with 11 bases lying between them. CDR3 length equals 14 residues.

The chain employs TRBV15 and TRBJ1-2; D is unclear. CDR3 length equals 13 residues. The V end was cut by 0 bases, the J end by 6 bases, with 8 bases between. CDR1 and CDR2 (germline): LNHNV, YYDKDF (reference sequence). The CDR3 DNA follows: TGTGCCACCAGCAGAGACAGGATGAATGGCTACACCTTC. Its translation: CATSRDRMNGYTF.